One and the same sample provided the 12 T cell receptor beta chains below, sequenced in a study of blood T cell repertoires in COVID-19. Repertoires were generated with immunoSEQ multiplex PCR, while TCRdb's copy carries only in-frame clones and drops some. The sample holds roughly 93,000 clones, more than 65% seen once. Sequencing used peripheral blood. The receptors were sampled from a woman older than 75 with acute or convalescent COVID-19.

This clone has more than one count but fewer than ten. This chain links TRBV6-5 with TRBJ2-7; 12 positions agree with TRBD2. This CDR3 has 14 residues. V lost 6 bases, J lost 2 bases, and 2 bases stayed unmatched. Germline values: CDR1 MNHEY, CDR2 SVGAGI. The CDR3 DNA reads as TGTGCCAGCAGCAGGACTAGCGGGGCCTACGAGCAGTACGTC. Its protein is CASSRTSGAYEQYV.

The chain's CDR3 is CSARGWRDTEAFF. CDR3 sequence (DNA): TGCAGTGCTCGTGGCTGGAGAGACACTGAAGCTTTCTTT. The V gene is TRBV20-1, the J gene TRBJ1-1; no clear D gene. Deletions cut 5 bases from V and 3 bases from J, with 13 bases between. The germline V gene has CDR1 DFQATT and CDR2 SNEGSKA (reference sequence). The CDR3 is made up of 13 amino acids.

In its sample, this clone was seen once. The rearrangement uses TRBV19 and TRBJ1-2; tentative D call: TRBD1 (6 bases). The CDR3 has 15 amino acids. CDR1 is LNHDA and CDR2 is SQIVND in the germline V gene (reference sequence). Trimming pared 6 bases from V and 4 bases from J, leaving 18 bases between. CDR3 bases: TGTGCCAGTAGCCGCCGGCATACAGGGACCTATGGCTACACCTTC. Encoded protein: CASSRRHTGTYGYTF.

This chain joins TRBV30 and TRBJ1-1; D unclear. The germline V and J ends were trimmed by 3 bases and 5 bases, with 16 bases remaining between them. Germline V gene lookup returns CDR1 GTSNPN and CDR2 SVGIG (reference sequence). The CDR3 spans 14 residues. In DNA, the CDR3 is TGTGCCTGGAGCGATCCAGGTATCCTAACTGAAGCTTTCTTT. Translation gives CAWSDPGILTEAFF.

DNA of the CDR3: TGTGCCAGCAGCTTAGCGGCGAAGGGGTTCACCGAGCAGTACTTC. Its translation: CASSLAAKGFTEQYF. The gene calls are TRBV7-2 and TRBJ2-7, with a possible D match to TRBD1 (5 bases). CDR1 and CDR2 from the germline V gene are SGHTA and FQGNSA. V was shortened by 0 bases and J by 6 bases, with 15 bases between the two germline ends. This CDR3 spans 15 amino acids.

This chain connects TRBV18 to TRBJ2-6; D remains unclear. CDR3 size: 15 residues. V lost 3 bases to trimming and J lost 3 bases, with 9 bases between them. Germline V gene lookup returns CDR1 KGHSH and CDR2 LQKENI. The CDR3 sequence is CASSPTSYGANVLTF. CDR3 bases: TGTGCCAGCTCACCGACAAGTTATGGGGCCAACGTCCTGACTTTC.

This sequence joins TRBV11-1 and TRBJ2-5; 8 positions agree with TRBD1. V was pared by 5 bases and J by 5 bases, with 13 bases of the junction left unmatched. In germline, CDR1 is SGHAT, CDR2 FQDESV (reference sequence). CDR3 size: 16 residues. The CDR3 bases are TGTGCCAGCAGCACACTGGGGACAGGTAGTAGGGAGACCCAGTACTTC. It is translated as CASSTLGTGSRETQYF.

The CDR3 loop reads CSATDRGDTEAFF. The CDR3 DNA sequence: TGCAGCGCCACGGACAGGGGGGACACTGAAGCTTTCTTT. The chain links TRBV29-1 to TRBJ1-1; 10 bases map to TRBD1. V lost 7 bases to trimming and J lost 3 bases; unmatched junction nucleotides: 5. Germline CDR1 reads SQVTM; CDR2 reads ANQGSEA. This CDR3 comprises 13 residues.

This clone was picked up one time. This chain links TRBV28 with TRBJ2-3, with no clear D. The V gene's germline CDR1 is MDHEN and CDR2 SYDVKM. The V end lost 7 bases, the J end lost 3 bases, and 14 bases lay between the germline ends. The CDR3 runs 14 residues. CDR3 sequence: CASMTPARTDTQYF. The CDR3 bases are TGTGCCAGCATGACGCCAGCGAGGACAGATACGCAGTATTTT.

As DNA, the CDR3 is TGTGCCAGCAGCTTGACGACAGGGGGGTCCCTCCACTTT. Amino acid sequence: CASSLTTGGSLHF. The V and J genes are TRBV5-4 and TRBJ1-6, with 9 bases identical to TRBD1. CDR1 and CDR2 from the germline V gene are SGHNT and YYREEE (reference sequence). The CDR3 runs to 13 residues. Trimming took 1 base from V and 14 from J; bases not matched to a gene: 4.

The V gene is TRBV2, the J gene TRBJ2-1, with TRBD2 matching over 8 bases. The CDR3 has 15 residues. CDR1 and CDR2 (germline): SNHLY, FYNNEI. The trim removed 4 bases at V and 4 bases at J, leaving 6 bases unmatched. The chain's CDR3 is CASSVRGGLYNEQFF. CDR3 nucleotides: TGTGCCAGCAGTGTTCGCGGGGGGTTGTACAATGAGCAGTTCTTC.

The rearrangement joins TRBV7-3 to TRBJ2-5; 12 nucleotides align to TRBD1. Germline loops: CDR1 SGHTA, CDR2 FQGTGA. The CDR3 spans 20 residues. V gave up 5 bases and J gave up 5 bases; unmatched junction bases: 21. The CDR3 is CASSPGTGGVLSGAGETQYF. The DNA for the CDR3 is TGTGCCAGCAGCCCTGGGACAGGGGGCGTTCTAAGTGGCGCAGGGGAGACCCAGTACTTC.